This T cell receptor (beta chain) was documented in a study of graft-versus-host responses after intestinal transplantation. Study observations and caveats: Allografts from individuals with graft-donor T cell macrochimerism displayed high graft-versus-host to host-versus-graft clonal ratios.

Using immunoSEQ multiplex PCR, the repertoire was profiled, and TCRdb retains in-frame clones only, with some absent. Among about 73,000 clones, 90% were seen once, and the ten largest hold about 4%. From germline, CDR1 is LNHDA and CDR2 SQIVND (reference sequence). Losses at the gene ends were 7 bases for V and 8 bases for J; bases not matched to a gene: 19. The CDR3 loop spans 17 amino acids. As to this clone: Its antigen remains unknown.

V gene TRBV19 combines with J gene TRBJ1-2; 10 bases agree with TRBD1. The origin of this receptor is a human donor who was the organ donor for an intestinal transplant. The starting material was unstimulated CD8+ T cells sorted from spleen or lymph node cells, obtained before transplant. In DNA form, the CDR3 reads TGTGCCAGTACCAACTGGGGACAGGGGCCCACTCTGGGAGGCTACACCTTC. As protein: CASTNWGQGPTLGGYTF. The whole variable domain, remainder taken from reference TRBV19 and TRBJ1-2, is DGGITQSPKYLFRKEGQNVTLSCEQNLNHDAMYWYRQDPGQGLRLIYYSQIVNDFQKGDIAEGYSVSREKKESFPLTVTSAQKNPTAFYLCASTNWGQGPTLGGYTFGSGTRLTVV.